This section outlines one T cell receptor (beta chain) sequence together with its context. Its antigen target is currently unknown. No much larger clone exists at a distance of one base, and base qualities are not known. DNA from CEF-cultured naive and memory CD4+ T cells underwent immunoSEQ TCR-beta sequencing at survey level. As for the original processing: During preprocessing, nonproductive sequences were discarded, as were any CDR3s that did not begin with C, did not end with F or W, or were shorter than 7 amino acids. The MANAFEST web app was used to call antigen-specific clonotypes on the basis of expansion compared with the reference and with other culture wells. To be counted as positive, a clone had to show significant expansion compared with the reference culture, at an FDR below 0.05, in 2 of 3 replicate wells. A further requirement for positive clones was significant expansion compared with all other tandem wells, along with an odds ratio above 5. Cultured and uncultured naive and memory CD4+ repertoires were searched for previously identified spike- and CEF-reactive CDR3s. CDR3 homology was measured as pairwise Levenshtein distance, computed with the stringdist R package after trimming three terminal residues from each end. In TCRdb, the immuneACCESS table is reduced to in-frame sequences with V and J assigned. These tables do not hold every clone; where another copy was compared, an unresolved V gene accounts for under half, and the others remain unexplained. V, J and clone size are taken as reported in that table, and D and trimming were inferred from the DNA itself. This sample holds about 37,000 clones; more than 70% were observed only once. The ten largest account for 3.5% to 5% of the sample.

This specimen comes from a study of CD4 T cells in relation to SARS-CoV-2 and coronaviruses (dated by TCRdb to about 2021). General notes on the study: In the ViraFEST assay, PBMCs were cultured with antigen for less than eleven days, after which TCR beta CDR3s were sequenced to identify clonal expansions specific to the antigen. The study assessed, at the TCR clonotype level, memory CD4+ T cell crossreactivity between SARS-CoV-2 and common cold coronavirus spike proteins. Across all 12 patients in the convalescent cohort, the median age was around 40 years, with a range of roughly 21 to 75 years. A different TCR-beta assay, based on Illumina, was used to sequence expansion assays from other donors in the study. The Adaptive Biotechnologies TCR-sequencing kit was used for samples from three pre-COVID donors and for the naive versus memory experiments, whereas the other data were Illumina-based. Shared crossreactive spike epitopes were mapped to their HLA restriction using patient-derived lymphoblastoid cell lines. The roughly twelve convalescent patients included 8 males and 4 females; two subjects were Hispanic.

The CDR3 runs 15 amino acids, cysteine and phenylalanine included. The CDR3 DNA has 45 bases and is translated from base 1. V was cut back by 1 base and J by 8 bases, leaving a gap of 17 bases between them. Based on the germline V gene, the CDR1 and CDR2 sequences are MDHEN and SYDVKM. To separate naive from memory CD4+ T cells, cryopreserved PBMCs first underwent CD4 enrichment and then EasySep naive CD4+ T cell enrichment. Sorted naive or memory CD4+ T cells (around 100,000) were cultured 1:1 with T cell-depleted PBMCs and CEF peptides for around ten days. Each peptide culture condition was generally run in triplicate replicate wells. Ficoll-Paque PLUS gradient centrifugation was used to isolate PBMCs from leukapheresis product or whole blood. The PBMCs went either fresh into the expansion assay or into cryopreservation at -140 degrees C. The QIAamp Micro DNA Kit was used to extract genomic DNA from the CD4+ T cells.

What the work shows at the level of the full study, not this receptor alone: Because the crossreactivity analysis focused on spike protein, crossreactivity against other viral proteins was not assessed. Memory CD4+ clonotypes crossrecognizing SARS-CoV-2 and at least one common cold coronavirus spike were found in 55% to 70% of donors. Sequencing of naive versus memory cells indicated that the assay detects memory recall responses, not primary responses primed during culture. Crossreactive clones showed significantly weaker SARS-CoV-2-driven expansion than monoreactive clones, consistent with antigenic imprinting. Pre-pandemic and post-infection samples were not both contributed by any donor, so tracing of the source of pre-existing responses was limited. The study was limited by small numbers of patients and tested TCRs.

Input material: naive CD4+ T cells from PBMCs, cultured in vitro. Sample cell subset or site, as interpreted from the label and publication: naive CD4+ T cells isolated by negative enrichment. The TCR was taken from an adult with COVID-19. The receptor chain draws on TRBV28 and TRBJ1-2; confidence is insufficient to name the D gene. In nucleotide form, the sequence is TGTGCCAGCAGTTTATCCACCTCCCTCGGCCGCGGCTACACCTTC. Translation gives CASSLSTSLGRGYTF.